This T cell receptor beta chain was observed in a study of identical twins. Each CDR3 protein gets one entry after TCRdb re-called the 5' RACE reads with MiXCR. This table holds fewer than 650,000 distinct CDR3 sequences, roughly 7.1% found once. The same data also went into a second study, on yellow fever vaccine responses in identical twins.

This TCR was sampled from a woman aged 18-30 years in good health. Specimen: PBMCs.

CDR3 residues: CASSDPSLSAETQYF. The CDR3 DNA sequence: TGTGCCAGCAGTGACCCTAGCTTGAGTGCGGAGACCCAGTACTTC. The chain uses TRBV2 and TRBJ2-5, with D perhaps matching TRBD2 (5 bases). The CDR3 contains 15 residues. Germline CDR1 and CDR2: SNHLY and FYNNEI. Trimming removed 3 bases at V and 5 bases at J, with 16 bases between.